The 24 T cell receptor beta chains presented below share a single source sample, sequenced in a study of blood T cell repertoires in COVID-19. Some clones are missing from TCRdb's copy, which holds only in-frame ones; the method was immunoSEQ multiplex PCR. The repertoire consists of 130,000 to 150,000 clones, with around 83% occurring once and the leading ten covering roughly 2.6%. Sequenced material: peripheral blood. The receptors here all came from a human donor with acute or convalescent COVID-19. The donor label of this sample is uncertain.

This clone was counted a single time. V is TRBV28 and J is TRBJ2-1; tentatively, D is TRBD1 (6 bases). Per germline, CDR1 MDHEN and CDR2 SYDVKM. Trimming cost V 6 bases and J 2 bases, with 17 bases left between them. The CDR3 runs to 16 residues. The CDR3 loop is CASSLTGTLTYNEQFF. CDR3 bases: TGTGCCAGCAGCCTGACCGGGACACTAACCTACAATGAGCAGTTCTTC. The full variable domain, completed using reference TRBV28 and TRBJ2-1, is DVKVTQSSRYLVKRTGEKVFLECVQDMDHENMFWYRQDPGLGLRLIYFSYDVKMKEKGDIPEGYSVSREKKERFSLILESASTNQTSMYLCASSLTGTLTYNEQFFGPGTRLTVL.

This clone was seen a single time. The J gene is TRBJ1-1, the V gene TRBV7-9; D might be TRBD1 (6 bases). V lost 6 bases, J lost 2 bases, and 19 bases lay in between. Germline assignment: CDR1 SEHNR and CDR2 FQNEAQ (reference sequence). The CDR3 is made up of 16 amino acids. The CDR3 sequence: CASRSGVLGKNTEAFF. CDR3 DNA sequence: TGTGCCAGCAGGTCAGGGGTTTTAGGAAAAAACACTGAAGCTTTCTTT. The full variable domain, in which reference TRBV7-9 and TRBJ1-1 provide the parts outside the CDR3, is DTGVSQNPRHKITKRGQNVTFRCDPISEHNRLYWYRQTLGQGPEFLTYFQNEAQLEKSRLLSDRFSAERPKGSFSTLEIQRTEQGDSAMYLCASRSGVLGKNTEAFFGQGTRLTVV.

V gene TRBV18 combines with J gene TRBJ1-6; D gene uncertain. Trimming removed 2 bases from V and 6 bases from J, with 14 bases in between. Per the germline V gene, CDR1 is KGHSH and CDR2 is LQKENI. This CDR3 is built from 16 residues. The CDR3 loop reads CASSPKSGVGNSPLHF. CDR3 DNA: TGTGCCAGCTCACCAAAATCCGGGGTAGGTAATTCACCCCTCCACTTT.

DNA of the CDR3: TGTGCCAGCAGCCAAGTAGGAGGGCAGTTCTTC. Its protein is CASSQVGGQFF. The chain recombines TRBV3-1 (or the pseudogene TRBV3-2) with TRBJ2-1, with D possibly matching TRBD2 (5 bases). CDR1 is LGHDT, CDR2 YNNKEL, per germline (reference sequence). The CDR3 sequence is 11 residues long. Trimming removed 1 base at V and 12 bases at J, with 7 bases between.

This clone was counted a single time. This chain uses TRBV10-3 with TRBJ1-1; D perhaps matches TRBD1 (5 bases). Trimming pared 2 bases from V and 3 bases from J, leaving 7 bases between. The CDR3 runs to 13 residues. Germline V gene lookup returns CDR1 ENHRY and CDR2 SYGVKD. The CDR3 bases are TGTGCCATCAGTGAGGGAGGGGACACTGAAGCTTTCTTT. It is translated as CAISEGGDTEAFF.

The J gene is TRBJ1-1, the V gene TRBV19; tentatively, D is TRBD1 (6 bases). Trimming cost V 1 base and J 2 bases, with 11 bases left between them. The length of the CDR3 is 15 residues. In germline, CDR1 is LNHDA, CDR2 SQIVND (reference sequence). CDR3 DNA: TGTGCCAGTAGTATAGGGAGGACAGAAAACACTGAAGCTTTCTTT. As protein: CASSIGRTENTEAFF.

V and J are TRBV19 and TRBJ1-5; D unresolved. CDR3 length: 12 residues. V dropped 7 bases and J dropped 6 bases, with 10 bases sitting between them. Per germline, CDR1 LNHDA and CDR2 SQIVND (reference sequence). For the CDR3, the DNA is TGTGCCAGTACCCCTGAGGGTCAGCCCCAGCATTTT. It specifies CASTPEGQPQHF.

J is TRBJ1-2 and V is TRBV6-1; D unresolved. The CDR3 sequence is 11 residues long. V was shortened by 3 bases and J by 8 bases, with 7 bases between the two germline ends. Germline V gene data show CDR1 as MNHNS and CDR2 as SASEGT. This chain's CDR3 is CASSDQVGYTF. CDR3 nucleotides: TGTGCCAGCAGTGACCAGGTCGGCTACACCTTC.

This chain uses TRBV11-2 with TRBJ2-1, with D tentatively TRBD1 (6 bases). The CDR3 sequence is 14 residues long. V lost 0 bases to trimming and J lost 8 bases, with 11 bases between them. Germline values: CDR1 SGHAT, CDR2 FQNNGV. The CDR3 DNA reads TGTGCCAGCAGCTTAGAGGGCAGGGGAGATGAGCAGTTCTTC. It yields the protein CASSLEGRGDEQFF.

This clone was recorded only once. This sequence joins TRBV4-3 and TRBJ1-1; 7 bases fit TRBD1. Germline loops: CDR1 LGHNA, CDR2 YSLEER. Trimming took 3 bases from V and 5 from J; bases not matched to a gene: 6. The CDR3 totals 14 residues. CDR3 nucleotide sequence: TGCGCCAGCAGCCAGTTACAGGGGTGGACTGAAGCTTTCTTT. Protein sequence: CASSQLQGWTEAFF.

About this clone: This sample includes further DNA sequences coding for the same CDR3. The V call is TRBV6-5, the J call TRBJ1-2; 8 nucleotides match TRBD1. Germline CDR1 reads MNHEY; CDR2 reads SVGAGI. The CDR3 is made up of 14 amino acids. With 3 bases clipped from V and 5 bases from J, the junction kept 5 bases outside the gene matches. The CDR3 bases are TGTGCCAGCAGTTATGCAGGGGGCGATTATGGCTACACCTTC. This codes for CASSYAGGDYGYTF.

The chain is built from TRBV10-3 and TRBJ1-4; unclear D gene. V lost 6 bases, J lost 0 bases, and 11 bases lay in between. Germline V gene data show CDR1 as ENHRY and CDR2 as SYGVKD. The CDR3 is 15 amino acids. The CDR3 coding sequence is TGTGCCATCAGAACCGGACTTGCAACTAATGAAAAACTGTTTTTT. This sequence encodes CAIRTGLATNEKLFF.

The V gene is TRBV6-5, the J gene TRBJ2-5; TRBD2 matches 14 bases. The CDR3 has 15 residues. Germline CDR1 reads MNHEY; CDR2 reads SVGAGI. The J segment lost 4 bases and the V segment lost 11 bases, leaving 9 bases of the junction unmatched. CDR3 bases: TGTGCCCACCCTGGACTAGCGGGAGGTCGAGAGACCCAGTACTTC. It codes for CAHPGLAGGRETQYF.

This chain links TRBV30 with TRBJ2-3; D ambiguous. V was cut by 1 base and J by 2 bases, with 13 bases left in between. CDR3 length equals 15 residues. Germline lookup yields CDR1 GTSNPN and CDR2 SVGIG (reference sequence). The CDR3 DNA follows: TGTGCCTGGAGTGGGCTTGGTATTTACACAGATACGCAGTATTTT. This gives the protein CAWSGLGIYTDTQYF.

The rearrangement links TRBV30 to TRBJ1-1, with 7 bases identical to TRBD1. In germline, CDR1 is GTSNPN, CDR2 SVGIG (reference sequence). This CDR3 contains 13 residues. The trim removed 3 bases at V and 6 bases at J, leaving 7 bases unmatched. The CDR3 is CAWSRQGLAEAFF. The CDR3 DNA is TGTGCCTGGAGCCGACAGGGTTTGGCTGAAGCTTTCTTT.

J is TRBJ1-4 and V is TRBV6-5; D is perhaps TRBD1 (6 bases). Germline CDR1 reads MNHEY; CDR2 reads SVGAGI. CDR3 length equals 14 residues. V lost 4 bases, J lost 4 bases, and 10 bases lay in between. The CDR3, as DNA: TGTGCCAGCAGTTGGACAGTACTTAATGAAAAACTGTTTTTT. Translating gives CASSWTVLNEKLFF.

The CDR3 region is CASSYASGGDSPLHF. The CDR3 DNA sequence: TGTGCCAGCAGTTACGCATCAGGGGGAGATTCACCCCTCCACTTT. The rearrangement links TRBV6-2 or TRBV6-3 to TRBJ1-6; 7 positions match TRBD1. This CDR3 comprises 15 residues. Per germline, CDR1 MNHEY and CDR2 SVGEGT. J was trimmed by 8 bases and V by 2 bases; bases with no gene match: 6.

The chain uses TRBV6-5 and TRBJ1-2; 8 bases are shared with TRBD1. CDR3 size: 12 residues. V shed 6 bases and J 8 bases; nucleotides not matched to a gene: 5. Germline V gives CDR1 MNHEY, CDR2 SVGAGI. CDR3 amino acids: CASSRGPLGYTF. Written as DNA, the CDR3 is TGTGCCAGCAGCAGGGGGCCATTGGGCTACACCTTC.

V and J are TRBV5-6 and TRBJ1-2, with D unresolved. CDR1 and CDR2 (germline): SGHDT, YYEEEE. The CDR3 is 15 amino acids. V lost 4 bases and J 6 bases, leaving 19 bases between the germline ends. The CDR3 sequence is CASSPARPGLDGYTF. CDR3 coding DNA: TGTGCCAGCAGCCCCGCCCGGCCGGGTCTAGATGGCTACACCTTC. Combining the CDR3 with reference TRBV5-6 and TRBJ1-2 gives the whole variable domain DAGVTQSPTHLIKTRGQQVTLRCSPKSGHDTVSWYQQALGQGPQFIFQYYEEEERQRGNFPDRFSGHQFPNYSSELNVNALLLGDSALYLCASSPARPGLDGYTFGSGTRLTVV.

The rearrangement uses TRBV18 and TRBJ1-1; no definite D call. This CDR3 region has 12 residues. Per germline, CDR1 KGHSH and CDR2 LQKENI. The ends were cut back, 8 bases at V and 2 bases at J, with 9 bases in the middle. The CDR3 DNA reads TGTGCCAGCACGTCCAGAAACACTGAAGCTTTCTTT. It encodes CASTSRNTEAFF.

This chain joins TRBV19 and TRBJ1-1, with unresolved D. The CDR3 consists of 12 residues. In germline, CDR1 is LNHDA, CDR2 SQIVND (reference sequence). Between the trimmed V and J ends, which lost 1 base and 7 bases, there was a span of 7 bases. As DNA, the CDR3 is TGTGCCAGTAGTATAGCCCCAGGTGAAGCTTTCTTT. Translated, it gives CASSIAPGEAFF.

V gene TRBV28 combines with J gene TRBJ2-7; 12 nucleotides line up with TRBD2. V lost 5 bases and J lost 7; bases outside the gene matches: 9. The CDR3 loop spans 15 amino acids. The germline CDR1 and CDR2 sequences are MDHEN and SYDVKM. This CDR3 reads CASSPSSGRVEEQYV. The CDR3 DNA is TGTGCCAGCAGTCCTTCTAGCGGGAGGGTAGAAGAGCAGTACGTC.

The chain carries TRBV11-3 and TRBJ2-3; TRBD1 matches 9 bases. The junction had 5 bases not matched to a gene; V was cut back by 5 bases and J by 5 bases. The germline CDR1 and CDR2 sequences are SGHNT and YENEEA. The CDR3 extends over 14 amino acids. Here the CDR3 DNA reads TGTGCCAGCAGCCGGGACAGGGTCCAAGATACGCAGTATTTT. This sequence encodes CASSRDRVQDTQYF.

This chain links TRBV5-8 with TRBJ2-3, with TRBD2 matching over 9 bases. Trimming at V came to 2 bases and at J to 7 bases, leaving 17 bases not matched to a gene. Per germline, CDR1 SGHTS and CDR2 YDEGEE. The CDR3 spans 18 residues. DNA for the CDR3: TGTGCCAGCAGCTTTTCGCAGACTAGCGGCCTGGCAGTGAATACGCAGTATTTT. This codes for CASSFSQTSGLAVNTQYF.